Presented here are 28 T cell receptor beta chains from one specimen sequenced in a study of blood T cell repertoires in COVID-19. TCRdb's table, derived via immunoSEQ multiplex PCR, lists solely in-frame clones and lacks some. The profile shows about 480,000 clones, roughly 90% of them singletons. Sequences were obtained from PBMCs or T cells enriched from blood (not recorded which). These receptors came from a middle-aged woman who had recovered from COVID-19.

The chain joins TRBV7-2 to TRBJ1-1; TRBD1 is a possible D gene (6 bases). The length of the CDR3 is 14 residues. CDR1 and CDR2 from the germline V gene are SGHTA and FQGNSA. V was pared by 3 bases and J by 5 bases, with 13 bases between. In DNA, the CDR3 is TGTGCCAGCAGCTTCCCAGGGGCTAGAACTGAAGCTTTCTTT. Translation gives CASSFPGARTEAFF.

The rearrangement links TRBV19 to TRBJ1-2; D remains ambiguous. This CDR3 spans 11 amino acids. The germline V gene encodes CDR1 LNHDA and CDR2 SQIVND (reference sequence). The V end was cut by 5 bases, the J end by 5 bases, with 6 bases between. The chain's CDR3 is CASSVLYGYTF. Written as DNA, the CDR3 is TGTGCCAGTAGTGTTCTATATGGCTACACCTTC.

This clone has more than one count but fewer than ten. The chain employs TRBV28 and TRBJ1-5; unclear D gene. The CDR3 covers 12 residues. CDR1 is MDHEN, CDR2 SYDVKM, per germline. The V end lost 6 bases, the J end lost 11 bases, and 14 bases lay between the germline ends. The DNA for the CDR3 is TGTGCCAGCAGCTTAGTCGACGGGGCCCAGCATTTT. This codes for CASSLVDGAQHF.

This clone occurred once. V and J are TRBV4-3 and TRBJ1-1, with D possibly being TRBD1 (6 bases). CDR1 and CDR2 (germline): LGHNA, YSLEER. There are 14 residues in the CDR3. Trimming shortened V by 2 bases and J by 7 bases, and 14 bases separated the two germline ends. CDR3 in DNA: TGCGCCAGCAGCCAACCAGGACAGCCTTATGAAGCTTTCTTT. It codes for CASSQPGQPYEAFF.

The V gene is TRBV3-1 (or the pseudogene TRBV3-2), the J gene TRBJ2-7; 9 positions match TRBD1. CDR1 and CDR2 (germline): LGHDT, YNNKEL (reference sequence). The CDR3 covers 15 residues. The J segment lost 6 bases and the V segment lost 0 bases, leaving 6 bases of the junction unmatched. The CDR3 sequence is CASSQEGTGSREQYF. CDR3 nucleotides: TGTGCCAGCAGCCAAGAGGGGACAGGGTCCCGCGAGCAGTACTTC.

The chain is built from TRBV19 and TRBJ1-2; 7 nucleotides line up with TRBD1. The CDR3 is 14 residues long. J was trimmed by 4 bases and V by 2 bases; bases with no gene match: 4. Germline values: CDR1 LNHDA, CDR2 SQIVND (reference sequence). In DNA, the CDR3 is TGTGCCAGTAGTATATCCTCAGGGGGCTATGGCTACACCTTC. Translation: CASSISSGGYGYTF.

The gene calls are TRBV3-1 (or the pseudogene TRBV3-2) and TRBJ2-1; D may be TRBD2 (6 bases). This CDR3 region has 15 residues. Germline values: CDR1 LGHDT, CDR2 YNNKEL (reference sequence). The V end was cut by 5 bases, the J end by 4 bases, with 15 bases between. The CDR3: CASSAPGLVYNEQFF. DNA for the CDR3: TGTGCCAGCAGCGCCCCGGGACTTGTATACAATGAGCAGTTCTTC.

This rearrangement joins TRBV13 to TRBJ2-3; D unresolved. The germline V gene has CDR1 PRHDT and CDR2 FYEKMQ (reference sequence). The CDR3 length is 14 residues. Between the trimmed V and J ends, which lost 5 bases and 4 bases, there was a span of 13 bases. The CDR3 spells CASSLTTGSDTQYF. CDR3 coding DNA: TGTGCCAGCAGCCTTACGACGGGTTCAGATACGCAGTATTTT.

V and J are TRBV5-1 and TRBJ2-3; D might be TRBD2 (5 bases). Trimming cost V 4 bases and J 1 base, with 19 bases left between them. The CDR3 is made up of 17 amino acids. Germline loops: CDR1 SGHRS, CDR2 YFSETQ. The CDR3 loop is CASSDYGRGRGTDTQYF. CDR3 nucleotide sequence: TGCGCCAGCAGCGACTATGGACGTGGGCGGGGCACAGATACGCAGTATTTT.

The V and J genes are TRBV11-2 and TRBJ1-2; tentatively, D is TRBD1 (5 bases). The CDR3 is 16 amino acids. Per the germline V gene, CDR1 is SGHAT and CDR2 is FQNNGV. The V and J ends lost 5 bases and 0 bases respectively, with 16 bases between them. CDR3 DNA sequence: TGTGCCAGCAGCCCTACGGCAGGGTGGACTAACTATGGCTACACCTTC. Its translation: CASSPTAGWTNYGYTF.

CDR3 residues: CASSVGTSGSYNEQFF. CDR3 nucleotides: TGTGCCAGCAGCGTAGGCACTAGCGGCTCCTACAATGAGCAGTTCTTC. The chain recombines TRBV9 with TRBJ2-1; TRBD2 matches 8 bases. CDR3 length: 16 amino acids. With 0 bases clipped from V and 0 bases from J, the junction kept 2 bases outside the gene matches. CDR1 and CDR2 from the germline V gene are SGDLS and YYNGEE. The full variable domain, its missing parts supplied by reference TRBV9 and TRBJ2-1, is DSGVTQTPKHLITATGQRVTLRCSPRSGDLSVYWYQQSLDQGLQFLIQYYNGEERAKGNILERFSAQQFPDLHSELNLSSLELGDSALYFCASSVGTSGSYNEQFFGPGTRLTVL.

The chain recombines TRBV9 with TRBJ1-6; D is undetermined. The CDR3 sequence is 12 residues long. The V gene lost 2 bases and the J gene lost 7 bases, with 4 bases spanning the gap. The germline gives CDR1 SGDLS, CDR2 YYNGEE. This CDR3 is CASSVQNSPLHF. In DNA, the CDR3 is TGTGCCAGCAGCGTCCAGAATTCACCCCTCCACTTT.

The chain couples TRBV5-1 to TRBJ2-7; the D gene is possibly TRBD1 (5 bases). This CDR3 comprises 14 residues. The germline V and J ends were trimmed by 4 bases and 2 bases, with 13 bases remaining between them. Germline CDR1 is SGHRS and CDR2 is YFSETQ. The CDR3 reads CASSLGRATYEQYF. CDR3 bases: TGCGCCAGCAGCCTCGGCAGGGCCACCTACGAGCAGTACTTC.

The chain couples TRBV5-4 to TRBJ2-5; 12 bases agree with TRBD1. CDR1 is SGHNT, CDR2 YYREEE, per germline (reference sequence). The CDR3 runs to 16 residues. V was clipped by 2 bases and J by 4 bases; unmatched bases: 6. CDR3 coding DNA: TGTGCCAGCAGCTTTGGGACAGGGGGCGTCCGAGAGACCCAGTACTTC. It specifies CASSFGTGGVRETQYF.

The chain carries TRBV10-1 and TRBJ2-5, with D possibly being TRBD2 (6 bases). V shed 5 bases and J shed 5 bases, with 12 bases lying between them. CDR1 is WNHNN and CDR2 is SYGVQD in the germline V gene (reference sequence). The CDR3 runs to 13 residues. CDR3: CASSRTNRETQYF. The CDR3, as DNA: TGCGCCAGCAGTAGGACTAACCGGGAGACCCAGTACTTC.

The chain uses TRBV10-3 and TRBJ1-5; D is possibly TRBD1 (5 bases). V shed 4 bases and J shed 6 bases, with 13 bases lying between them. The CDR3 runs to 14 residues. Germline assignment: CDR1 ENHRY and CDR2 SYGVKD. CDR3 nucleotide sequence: TGTGCCATCAGTGGTACAGGCGGGGGTCAGCCCCAGCATTTT. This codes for CAISGTGGGQPQHF.

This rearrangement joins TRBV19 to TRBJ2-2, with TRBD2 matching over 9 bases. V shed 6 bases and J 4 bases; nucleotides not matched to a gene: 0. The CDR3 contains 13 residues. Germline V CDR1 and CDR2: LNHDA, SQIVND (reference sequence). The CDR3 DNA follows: TGTGCCAGTAGGACTAGCGGCACCGGGGAGCTGTTTTTT. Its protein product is CASRTSGTGELFF.

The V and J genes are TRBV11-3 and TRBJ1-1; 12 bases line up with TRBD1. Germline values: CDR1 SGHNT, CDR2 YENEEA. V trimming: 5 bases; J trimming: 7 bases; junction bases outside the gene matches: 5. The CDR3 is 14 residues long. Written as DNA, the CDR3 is TGTGCCAGCAGCAGGGACAGGGGGCTCGGTGAAGCTTTCTTT. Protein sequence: CASSRDRGLGEAFF.

In DNA form, the CDR3 reads TGTGCCAGCAGCTTATTGGACTATCGCACAGATACGCAGTATTTT. This gives the protein CASSLLDYRTDTQYF. The chain recombines TRBV7-9 with TRBJ2-3; possibly TRBD2 for D (6 bases). The CDR3 has 15 residues. V gave up 2 bases and J gave up 1 base, with 10 bases separating them. Per the germline V gene, CDR1 is SEHNR and CDR2 is FQNEAQ (reference sequence).

The DNA of the CDR3 is TGTGCCAGCAGCTTAGTTTCCACTATAGCGGGAGTCCACGAGCAGTACTTC. Translating gives CASSLVSTIAGVHEQYF. The chain recombines TRBV7-2 with TRBJ2-7; 9 bases fit TRBD2. This CDR3 is built from 17 residues. After removal of 1 base from V and 5 bases from J, the junction contained 12 bases not matched to a gene. The germline gives CDR1 SGHTA, CDR2 FQGNSA.

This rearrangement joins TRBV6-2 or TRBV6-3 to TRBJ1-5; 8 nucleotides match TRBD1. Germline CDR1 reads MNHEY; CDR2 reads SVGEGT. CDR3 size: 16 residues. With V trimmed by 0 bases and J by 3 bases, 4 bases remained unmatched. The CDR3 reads CASSYSDRGPNQPQHF. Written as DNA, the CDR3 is TGTGCCAGCAGTTACTCAGACAGGGGACCCAATCAGCCCCAGCATTTT.

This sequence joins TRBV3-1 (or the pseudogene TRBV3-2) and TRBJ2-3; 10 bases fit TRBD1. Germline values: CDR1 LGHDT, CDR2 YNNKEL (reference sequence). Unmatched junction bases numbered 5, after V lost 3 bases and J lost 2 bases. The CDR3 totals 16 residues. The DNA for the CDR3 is TGTGCCAGCAGCCAGACAGGGGGCCGGGTCACAGATACGCAGTATTTT. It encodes CASSQTGGRVTDTQYF.

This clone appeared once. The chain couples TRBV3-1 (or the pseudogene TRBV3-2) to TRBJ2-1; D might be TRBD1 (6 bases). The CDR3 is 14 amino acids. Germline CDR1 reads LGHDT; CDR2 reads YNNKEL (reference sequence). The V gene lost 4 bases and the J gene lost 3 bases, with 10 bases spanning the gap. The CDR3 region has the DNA TGTGCCAGCAGCCCCGGACAGAACTACAATGAGCAGTTCTTC. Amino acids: CASSPGQNYNEQFF.

The CDR3 DNA sequence: TGTGCCAGCAGCCATCGACAGGGACTTTACTATGGCTACACCTTC. Amino acid sequence: CASSHRQGLYYGYTF. J is TRBJ1-2 and V is TRBV3-1 (or the pseudogene TRBV3-2); 7 bases align to TRBD1. This CDR3 is built from 15 residues. Germline CDR1 LGHDT, CDR2 YNNKEL (reference sequence). V was pared by 3 bases and J by 3 bases, with 7 bases of the junction left unmatched.

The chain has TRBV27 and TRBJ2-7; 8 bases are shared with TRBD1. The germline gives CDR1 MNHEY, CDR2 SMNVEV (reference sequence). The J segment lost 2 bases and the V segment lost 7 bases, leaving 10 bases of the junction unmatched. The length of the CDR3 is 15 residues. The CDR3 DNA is TGTGCCAGCACCCCCAAGGACAGGGCAACCTACGAGCAGTACTTC. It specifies CASTPKDRATYEQYF.

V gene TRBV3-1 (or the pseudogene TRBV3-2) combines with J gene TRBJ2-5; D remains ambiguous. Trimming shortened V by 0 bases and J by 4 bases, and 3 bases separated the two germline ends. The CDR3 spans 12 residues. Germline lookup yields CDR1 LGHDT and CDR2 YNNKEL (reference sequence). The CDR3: CASSQERETQYF. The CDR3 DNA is TGTGCCAGCAGCCAAGAGAGAGAGACCCAGTACTTC.

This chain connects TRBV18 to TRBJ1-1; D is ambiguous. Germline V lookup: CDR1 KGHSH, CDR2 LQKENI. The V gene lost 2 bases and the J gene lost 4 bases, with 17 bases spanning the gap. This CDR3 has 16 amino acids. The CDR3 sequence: CASSPALIRGGTEAFF. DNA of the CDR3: TGTGCCAGCTCACCAGCTCTTATTCGGGGTGGCACTGAAGCTTTCTTT.

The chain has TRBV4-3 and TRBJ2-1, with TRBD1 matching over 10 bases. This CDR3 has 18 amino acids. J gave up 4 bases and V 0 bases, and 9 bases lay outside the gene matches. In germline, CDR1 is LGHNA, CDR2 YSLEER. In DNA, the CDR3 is TGCGCCAGCAGCCAAGATCTTATGGGGACAGGGGCGTACAATGAGCAGTTCTTC. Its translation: CASSQDLMGTGAYNEQFF.